This entry concerns a single T cell receptor (beta chain). This CDR3 is built from 16 residues. V lost 0 bases, J lost 4 bases, and 16 bases lay in between. Germline values: CDR1 SGHKS, CDR2 YYEKEE (reference sequence). This sample was included in a study of T cell responses to AZD1222 COVID-19 vaccine. This table comes from immunoSEQ multiplex PCR, and its TCRdb copy is limited to in-frame clones, with some not included. The sample lists 110,000 to 150,000 clones, about 91% occurring once. The receptor was isolated from an adult in good health. The chain uses TRBV5-5 and TRBJ1-1; possibly TRBD1 for D (6 bases). This specimen was peripheral blood, taken on day 0 of AZD1222 vaccination. The CDR3 sequence: CASSLAGTRVGTEAFF. Written as DNA, the CDR3 is TGTGCCAGCAGCTTGGCTGGGACACGGGTCGGCACTGAAGCTTTCTTT.